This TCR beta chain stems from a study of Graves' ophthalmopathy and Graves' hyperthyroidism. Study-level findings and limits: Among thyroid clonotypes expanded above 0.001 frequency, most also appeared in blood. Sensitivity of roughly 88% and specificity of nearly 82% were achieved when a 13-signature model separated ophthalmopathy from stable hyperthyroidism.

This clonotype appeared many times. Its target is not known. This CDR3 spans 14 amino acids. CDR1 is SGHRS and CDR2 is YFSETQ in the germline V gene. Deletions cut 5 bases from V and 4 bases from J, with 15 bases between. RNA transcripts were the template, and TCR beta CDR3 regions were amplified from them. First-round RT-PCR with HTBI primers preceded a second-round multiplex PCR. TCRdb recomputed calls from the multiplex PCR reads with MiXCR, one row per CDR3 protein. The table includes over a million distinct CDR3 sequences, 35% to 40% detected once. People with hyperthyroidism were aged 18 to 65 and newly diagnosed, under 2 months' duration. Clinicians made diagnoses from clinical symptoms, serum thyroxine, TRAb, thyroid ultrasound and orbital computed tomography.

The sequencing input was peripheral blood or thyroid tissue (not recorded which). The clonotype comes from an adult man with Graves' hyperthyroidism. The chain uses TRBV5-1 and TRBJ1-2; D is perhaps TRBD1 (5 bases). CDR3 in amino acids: CASRPGSVSYGYTF. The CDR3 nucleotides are TGCGCCAGCAGGCCAGGGTCGGTATCCTATGGCTACACCTTC.